The entry below describes one T cell receptor beta chain. This sample is drawn from a study of control samples from healthy donors and cancer patients. Here immunoSEQ multiplex PCR was the method, and the copy in TCRdb shows in-frame clones only, minus some. In the table there are 200,000 to 250,000 clones, about 94% of which are singletons. The sequence was collected from a man aged 45 to 65 in good health. Input material: blood.

CDR3 DNA sequence: TGTGCCAGCAGTCCTCGTCCACAAGAGACCCAGTACTTC. Its protein is CASSPRPQETQYF. The chain recombines TRBV9 with TRBJ2-5; D remains ambiguous. V was clipped by 5 bases and J by 2 bases, with 10 bases between them. The CDR3 spans 13 residues. CDR1 and CDR2 (germline): SGDLS, YYNGEE.